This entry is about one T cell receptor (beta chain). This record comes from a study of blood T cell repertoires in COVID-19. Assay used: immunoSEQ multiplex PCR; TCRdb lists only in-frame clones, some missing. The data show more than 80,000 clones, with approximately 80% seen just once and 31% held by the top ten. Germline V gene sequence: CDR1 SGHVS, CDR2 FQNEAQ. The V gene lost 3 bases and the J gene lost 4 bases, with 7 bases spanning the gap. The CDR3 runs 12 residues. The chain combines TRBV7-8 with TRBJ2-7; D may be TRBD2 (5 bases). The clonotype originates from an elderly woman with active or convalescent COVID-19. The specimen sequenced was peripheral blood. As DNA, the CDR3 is TGTGCCAGCAGCTTTACGGGGTACGAGCAGTACTTC. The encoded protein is CASSFTGYEQYF. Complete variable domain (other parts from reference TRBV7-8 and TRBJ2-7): GAGVSQSPRYKVAKRGQDVALRCDPISGHVSLFWYQQALGQGPEFLTYFQNEAQLDKSGLPSDRFFAERPEGSVSTLKIQRTQQEDSAVYLCASSFTGYEQYFGPGTRLTVT.